Listed below are T cell receptor beta chains from one sample, sequenced in a study of T-cell memory formation after mild COVID-19. Each CDR3 protein is one row after TCRdb ran MiXCR on the 5' RACE reads. The table has under 600,000 distinct CDR3 sequences, 20% to 25% seen once; the top ten hold approximately 8.4%. Input material: PBMCs or a T cell subset sorted from them (not recorded which). The receptor source for this set is an adult woman who had mild COVID-19 (a few samples of this study predate the infection). Cell type and time point are not known. Each CDR3 is given with its conserved first and last residue. Each record gives: J gene, D gene, clone size, V gene, CDR3 protein, CDR3 DNA. A D gene is named only where the DNA matches it firmly. Expanded clones are given a class, and other clones once, few, many or no size at all.

J: TRBJ2-7; D: .; size: .; V: TRBV18; CDR3: CASSLGLGLLDEQYF; DNA: TGTGCCAGCTCACTCGGTTTAGGGCTCCTGGACGAGCAGTACTTC
J: TRBJ2-3; D: .; size: many; V: TRBV5-6; CDR3: CASSWGTGAPDTQYF; DNA: TGTGCCAGCAGCTGGGGGACCGGAGCCCCAGATACGCAGTATTTT
J: TRBJ2-1; D: .; size: .; V: TRBV7-9; CDR3: CASSPLPGSTTGEQFF; DNA: TGTGCCAGCAGCCCCCTCCCCGGGTCCACAACGGGTGAGCAGTTCTTC
J: TRBJ1-1; D: .; size: few; V: TRBV15; CDR3: CATSRGGILNTEAFF; DNA: TGTGCCACCAGCAGAGGAGGGATTTTGAACACTGAAGCTTTCTTT
J: TRBJ2-1; D: TRBD2; size: .; V: TRBV20-1; CDR3: CSARVLAGSSYNEQFF; DNA: TGCAGTGCTAGGGTGCTAGCGGGAAGCTCCTACAATGAGCAGTTCTTC
J: TRBJ2-5; D: .; size: few; V: TRBV5-6; CDR3: CASSYRFGVGGETQYF; DNA: TGTGCCAGCAGCTATCGTTTTGGGGTTGGAGGAGAGACCCAGTACTTC
J: TRBJ2-7; D: TRBD1; size: .; V: TRBV24-1; CDR3: CATSDWTGEQQYF; DNA: TGTGCCACCAGTGATTGGACAGGGGAACAGCAGTACTTC
J: TRBJ2-2; D: .; size: .; V: TRBV29-1; CDR3: CSVELENTGELFF; DNA: TGCAGCGTTGAACTAGAGAACACCGGGGAGCTGTTTTTT
J: TRBJ2-3; D: .; size: few; V: TRBV4-3; CDR3: CASSQQGPYTDTQYF; DNA: TGCGCCAGCAGCCAGCAGGGACCCTACACAGATACGCAGTATTTT
J: TRBJ2-3; D: .; size: few; V: TRBV20-1; CDR3: CSARAVRSLGGTDTQYF; DNA: TGCAGTGCTAGAGCAGTAAGATCTCTGGGGGGCACAGATACGCAGTATTTT
J: TRBJ1-1; D: .; size: few; V: TRBV6-5; CDR3: CASSYAGGKVEAFF; DNA: TGTGCCAGCAGTTACGCCGGCGGGAAGGTTGAAGCTTTCTTT
J: TRBJ2-2; D: TRBD2; size: .; V: TRBV7-8; CDR3: CASSRAGGVTGELFF; DNA: TGTGCCAGCAGTCGGGCGGGAGGGGTAACCGGGGAGCTGTTTTTT
J: TRBJ2-7; D: .; size: .; V: TRBV19; CDR3: CASSIDPVRGHEQYF; DNA: TGTGCCAGTAGTATAGATCCCGTCAGGGGCCACGAGCAGTACTTC
J: TRBJ2-2; D: TRBD1; size: .; V: TRBV20-1; CDR3: CSARPQGDAGELFF; DNA: TGCAGTGCTAGACCTCAGGGGGACGCCGGGGAGCTGTTTTTT
J: TRBJ2-7; D: TRBD1; size: few; V: TRBV5-1; CDR3: CASSRDRQDEQYF; DNA: TGCGCCAGTTCCCGGGACAGGCAAGACGAGCAGTACTTC
J: TRBJ2-3; D: .; size: .; V: TRBV3-1; CDR3: CASSQDRAGSYADTQYF; DNA: TGTGCCAGCAGCCAAGATAGGGCGGGATCTTACGCAGATACGCAGTATTTT
J: TRBJ2-1; D: TRBD2; size: .; V: TRBV7-9; CDR3: CASSFAGDEQFF; DNA: TGTGCCAGCAGCTTCGCGGGAGATGAGCAGTTCTTC
J: TRBJ2-7; D: .; size: .; V: TRBV18; CDR3: CASSPLAGTDSYEQYF; DNA: TGTGCCAGCTCACCACTGGCCGGGACGGACTCCTACGAGCAGTACTTC
J: TRBJ2-3; D: TRBD1; size: .; V: TRBV7-7; CDR3: CASSSGPGGGDTQYF; DNA: TGTGCTAGCAGCTCCGGACCAGGGGGTGGGGATACGCAGTATTTT
J: TRBJ2-1; D: .; size: .; V: TRBV27; CDR3: CASRGWSEQFF; DNA: TGTGCCAGCAGGGGCTGGAGTGAGCAGTTCTTC
J: TRBJ2-5; D: .; size: few; V: TRBV6-5; CDR3: CASSYWAGGQETQYF; DNA: TGTGCCAGCAGTTATTGGGCAGGCGGGCAAGAGACCCAGTACTTC
J: TRBJ1-2; D: .; size: .; V: TRBV6-5; CDR3: CASSYSGGMMGGYTF; DNA: TGTGCCAGCAGTTACTCCGGGGGGATGATGGGAGGCTACACCTTC
J: TRBJ2-4; D: .; size: few; V: TRBV12-3/TRBV12-4; CDR3: CASSLSGLAENIQYF; DNA: TGTGCCAGCAGTTTATCAGGGTTGGCAGAAAACATTCAGTACTTC
J: TRBJ2-5; D: .; size: .; V: TRBV20-1; CDR3: CSANKGRQETQYF; DNA: TGCAGTGCTAATAAGGGACGCCAAGAGACCCAGTACTTC
J: TRBJ1-5; D: TRBD1; size: .; V: TRBV6-5; CDR3: CASSDRVASQPQHF; DNA: TGTGCCAGCAGTGACAGGGTGGCGAGTCAGCCCCAGCATTTT
J: TRBJ1-2; D: TRBD1; size: .; V: TRBV30; CDR3: CAWATGSSGYTF; DNA: TGTGCCTGGGCGACAGGGAGTTCTGGCTACACCTTC
J: TRBJ2-7; D: TRBD1; size: many; V: TRBV28; CDR3: CASSLGQTTEQYF; DNA: TGTGCCAGCAGTTTGGGACAGACAACCGAGCAGTACTTC
J: TRBJ2-3; D: .; size: .; V: TRBV20-1; CDR3: CSASPLGGKAQYF; DNA: TGCAGTGCTAGCCCTCTGGGGGGCAAAGCGCAGTATTTT
J: TRBJ2-2; D: TRBD1; size: .; V: TRBV4-3; CDR3: CASSQVDRGDTGELFF; DNA: TGCGCCAGCAGCCAAGTGGACAGGGGGGACACCGGGGAGCTGTTTTTT
J: TRBJ1-1; D: TRBD1; size: few; V: TRBV3-1; CDR3: CASRRGQYTEAFF; DNA: TGTGCCAGCCGCAGGGGGCAGTACACTGAAGCTTTCTTT
J: TRBJ1-2; D: TRBD1; size: .; V: TRBV18; CDR3: CASSPLSGQGGRFYGYTF; DNA: TGTGCCAGCTCACCACTTTCGGGACAGGGAGGTCGTTTCTATGGCTACACCTTC
J: TRBJ2-7; D: TRBD2; size: few; V: TRBV12-3/TRBV12-4; CDR3: CASSLREAGGLLRGSYEQYF; DNA: TGTGCCAGCAGTTTGAGAGAAGCGGGAGGCCTCTTGAGGGGCTCCTACGAGCAGTACTTC
J: TRBJ1-2; D: .; size: many; V: TRBV3-1; CDR3: CASSLGPPDYGYTF; DNA: TGTGCCAGCAGCCTTGGACCCCCAGACTATGGCTACACCTTC
J: TRBJ2-7; D: TRBD2; size: few; V: TRBV7-9; CDR3: CASSFGTSDEQYF; DNA: TGTGCCAGCAGCTTTGGGACTAGTGACGAGCAGTACTTC
J: TRBJ1-4; D: .; size: .; V: TRBV7-9; CDR3: CASSGPGGLPNRGEKLFF; DNA: TGTGCCAGCAGCGGGCCGGGGGGACTTCCCAACCGGGGTGAAAAACTGTTTTTT
J: TRBJ2-1; D: .; size: many; V: TRBV19; CDR3: CASNGGGDYNEQFF; DNA: TGTGCCAGTAATGGAGGGGGAGACTACAATGAGCAGTTCTTC
J: TRBJ1-6; D: .; size: .; V: TRBV3-1; CDR3: CASSQAFYNSPLHF; DNA: TGTGCCAGCAGCCAAGCCTTCTATAATTCACCCCTCCACTTT
J: TRBJ1-2; D: .; size: few; V: TRBV7-2; CDR3: CASSSRTPYGYTF; DNA: TGTGCCAGCAGCTCCAGGACTCCCTATGGCTACACCTTC
J: TRBJ2-5; D: TRBD2; size: many; V: TRBV5-1; CDR3: CASSPGLAGKETQYF; DNA: TGCGCCAGCAGCCCCGGACTAGCGGGAAAAGAGACCCAGTACTTC
J: TRBJ2-1; D: TRBD2; size: .; V: TRBV27; CDR3: CASMRDYDYNEQLF; DNA: TGTGCCAGCATGCGGGACTACGACTACAATGAGCAGTTATTC
J: TRBJ2-5; D: TRBD2; size: many; V: TRBV7-3; CDR3: CASGAGVQETQYF; DNA: TGTGCCAGCGGAGCGGGAGTTCAAGAGACCCAGTACTTC
J: TRBJ2-1; D: TRBD2; size: few; V: TRBV18; CDR3: CASSPNLAGSYNEQFF; DNA: TGTGCCAGCTCACCAAACCTAGCGGGCTCCTACAATGAGCAGTTCTTC
J: TRBJ2-7; D: TRBD2; size: few; V: TRBV7-2; CDR3: CASSHPTSGREEQYF; DNA: TGTGCCAGCAGCCACCCGACTAGCGGGAGAGAGGAGCAGTACTTC
J: TRBJ2-5; D: TRBD2; size: .; V: TRBV7-3; CDR3: CASSLSGIEETQYF; DNA: TGTGCCAGCAGCCTTAGCGGGATAGAAGAGACCCAGTACTTC
J: TRBJ2-1; D: TRBD2; size: many; V: TRBV7-9; CDR3: CASSSPGGRNEQFF; DNA: TGTGCCAGCAGCTCCCCAGGCGGGAGAAATGAGCAGTTCTTC
J: TRBJ2-7; D: TRBD1; size: .; V: TRBV7-9; CDR3: CASSLRLDRGLDEQYF; DNA: TGTGCCAGCAGCTTAAGGCTGGACAGGGGGCTGGACGAGCAGTACTTC
J: TRBJ2-7; D: .; size: few; V: TRBV5-1; CDR3: CASRTPDAVEQYF; DNA: TGCGCCAGCAGGACACCCGATGCGGTAGAGCAGTACTTC
J: TRBJ2-5; D: .; size: .; V: TRBV24-1; CDR3: CATVQETQYF; DNA: TGTGCCACCGTACAAGAGACCCAGTACTTC